This T cell receptor beta chain was recorded in a study of cytomegalovirus exposure and HLA in healthy donors. Study-wide context: An early release of data contained roughly 90 million unique TCRs, which came from HLA-typed donors.

Turning to this clone: Its antigen is as yet unknown.

The germline V gene has CDR1 GTSNPN and CDR2 SVGIG (reference sequence). CDR3 length: 11 residues. Deletions cut 0 bases from V and 4 bases from J, with 4 bases between. The study ran its PCR with 60 Vbeta and 13 Jbeta primers. Study processing details: Later work found tens of millions of unique TCR beta chains, with roughly 11 million shared. Repertoires were generated with immunoSEQ multiplex PCR, while TCRdb's copy carries only in-frame clones and drops some. The V and J calls and clone size come from that table; D and trimming were worked out from the DNA. The table lists over 150,000 clones, 70% to 80% of them singletons. Study observations and caveats: Sequencing likely produced, as an artifact, a cluster of highly shared sequence variants.

This chain joins TRBV30 and TRBJ2-7; no clear D gene. Material: PBMCs. The source is a man younger than 45 in good health and CMV-seropositive. CDR3 sequence: CAWSVLYEQYF. The CDR3 coding sequence is TGTGCCTGGAGTGTCTTATACGAGCAGTACTTC.